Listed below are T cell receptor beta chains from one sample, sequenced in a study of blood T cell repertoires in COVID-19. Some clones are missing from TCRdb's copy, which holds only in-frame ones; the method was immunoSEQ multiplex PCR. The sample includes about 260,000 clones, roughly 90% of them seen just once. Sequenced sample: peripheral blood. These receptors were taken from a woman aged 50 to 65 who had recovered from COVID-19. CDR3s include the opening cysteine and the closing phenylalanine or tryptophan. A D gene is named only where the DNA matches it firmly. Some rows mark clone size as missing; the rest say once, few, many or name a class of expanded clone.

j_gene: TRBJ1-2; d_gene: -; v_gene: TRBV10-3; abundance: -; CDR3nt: TGTGCCATCAGTGAGAATGGGGTGGGGCTTCCGGGCTACACCTTC; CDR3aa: CAISENGVGLPGYTF
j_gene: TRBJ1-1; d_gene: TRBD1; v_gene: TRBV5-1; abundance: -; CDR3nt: TGCGCCAGCAGCCCTACAGGGGGCAGGGGGAACACTGAAGCTTTCTTT; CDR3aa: CASSPTGGRGNTEAFF
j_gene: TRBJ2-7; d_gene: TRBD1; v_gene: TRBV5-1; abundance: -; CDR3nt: TGCGCCAGCAGCTTGGCCCCAGGGGGCAGCTCCTACGAGCAGTACTTC; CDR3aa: CASSLAPGGSSYEQYF
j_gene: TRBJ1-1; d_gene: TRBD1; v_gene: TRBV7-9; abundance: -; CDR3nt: TGTGCCAGCAGGCCCGGACAGGGAGAAGAAGCTTTCTTT; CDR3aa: CASRPGQGEEAFF
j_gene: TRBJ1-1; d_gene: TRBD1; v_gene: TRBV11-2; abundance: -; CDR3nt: TGTGCCAGCAGCCGATCGGGACAGAGGAACACTGAAGCTTTCTTT; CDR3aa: CASSRSGQRNTEAFF
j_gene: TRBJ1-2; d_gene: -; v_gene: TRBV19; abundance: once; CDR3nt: TGTGCCAGTAGTATTCGCAGTAACTATGGCTACACCTTC; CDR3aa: CASSIRSNYGYTF
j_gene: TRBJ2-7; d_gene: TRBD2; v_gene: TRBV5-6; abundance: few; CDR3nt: TGTGCCAGCAGCTTGTCGTCGGGAGGGCAGTACTTC; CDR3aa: CASSLSSGGQYF
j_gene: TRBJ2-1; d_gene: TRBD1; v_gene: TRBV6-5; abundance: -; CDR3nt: TGTGCCAGCAGAACCAGGGGGAGAGGCCACAATGAGCAGTTCTTC; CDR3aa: CASRTRGRGHNEQFF
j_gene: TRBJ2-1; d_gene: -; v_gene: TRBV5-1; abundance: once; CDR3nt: TGCGCCAGCAGCTTGGTCCAGGGGACCTACAATGAGCAGTTCTTC; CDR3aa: CASSLVQGTYNEQFF
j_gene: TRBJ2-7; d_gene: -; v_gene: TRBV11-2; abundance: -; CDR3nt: TGTGCCAGCAGCTCTCAGGACAGCTCCTACGAGCAGTACTTC; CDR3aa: CASSSQDSSYEQYF
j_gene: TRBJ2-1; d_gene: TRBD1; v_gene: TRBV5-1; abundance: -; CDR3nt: TGCGCCAGCAGCCCAAGGGGGACAGGGGTGGTGGATGAGCAGTTCTTC; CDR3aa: CASSPRGTGVVDEQFF
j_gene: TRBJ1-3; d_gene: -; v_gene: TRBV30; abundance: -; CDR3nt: TGTGCCTGGAGTTCAGGAGGTTCTGGAAACACCATATATTTT; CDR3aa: CAWSSGGSGNTIYF
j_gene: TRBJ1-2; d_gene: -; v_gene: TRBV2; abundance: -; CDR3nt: TGTGCCAGCAGTTTCGACAACTCGAAGCTCCATGGCTACACCTTC; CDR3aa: CASSFDNSKLHGYTF
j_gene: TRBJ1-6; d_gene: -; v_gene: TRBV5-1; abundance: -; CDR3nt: TGCGCCAGCAGCTTGGATCAGGCGGCGGGGAATTCACCCCTCCACTTT; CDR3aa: CASSLDQAAGNSPLHF
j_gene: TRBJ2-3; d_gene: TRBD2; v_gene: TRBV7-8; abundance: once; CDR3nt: TGTGCCAGCAGCTTTGATGCGGGAGGTCAACGTACGCAGTATTTT; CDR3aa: CASSFDAGGQRTQYF
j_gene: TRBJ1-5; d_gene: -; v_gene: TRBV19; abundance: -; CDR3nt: TGTGCCAGTAGTATACGACTCGATCAGCCCCAGCATTTT; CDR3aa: CASSIRLDQPQHF
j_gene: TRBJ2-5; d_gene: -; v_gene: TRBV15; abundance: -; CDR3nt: TGTGCCACCAGCAGACACGGCCAAGAGACCCAGTACTTC; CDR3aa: CATSRHGQETQYF
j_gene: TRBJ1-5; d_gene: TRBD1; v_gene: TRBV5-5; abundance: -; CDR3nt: TGTGCCAGCAGCTACTGGGACAGGGGCAATCAGCCCCAGCATTTT; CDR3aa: CASSYWDRGNQPQHF
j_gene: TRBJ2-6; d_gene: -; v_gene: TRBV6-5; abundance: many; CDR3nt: TGTGCCAGCAGCCACTCGACTTCTGGGGCCAACGTCCTGACTTTC; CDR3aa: CASSHSTSGANVLTF
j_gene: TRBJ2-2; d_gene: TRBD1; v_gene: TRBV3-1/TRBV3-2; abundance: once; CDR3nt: TGTGCCAGCAGCCCCGCGGGGACAGGGGGCACCGGGGAGCTGTTTTTT; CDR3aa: CASSPAGTGGTGELFF
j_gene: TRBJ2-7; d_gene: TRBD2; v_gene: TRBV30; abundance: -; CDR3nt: TGTGCCTGGAGTATAGCGGGAGGGGCCTACGAGCAGTACTTC; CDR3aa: CAWSIAGGAYEQYF
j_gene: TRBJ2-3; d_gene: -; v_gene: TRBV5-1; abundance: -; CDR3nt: TGCGCCAGCAGCGAATTAACCAGGGGTGGCACAGATACGCAGTATTTT; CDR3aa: CASSELTRGGTDTQYF
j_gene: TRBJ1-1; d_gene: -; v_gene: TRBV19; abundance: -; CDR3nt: TGTGCCAGTAGTCCTGAGACAGTGAACACTGAAGCTTTCTTT; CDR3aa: CASSPETVNTEAFF
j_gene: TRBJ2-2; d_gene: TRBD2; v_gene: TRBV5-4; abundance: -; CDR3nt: TGTGCCAGCAGCCGCCGAGGTAGCGGGGGGGCCGCGGACACCGGGGAGCTGTTTTTT; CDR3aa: CASSRRGSGGAADTGELFF
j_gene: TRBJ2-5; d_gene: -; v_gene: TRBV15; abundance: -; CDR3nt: TGTGCCACCAGCAGAGAGGGCAGTCGCCAAGAGACCCAGTACTTC; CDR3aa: CATSREGSRQETQYF
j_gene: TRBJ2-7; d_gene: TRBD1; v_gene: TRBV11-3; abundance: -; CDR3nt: TGTGCCAGCAGTCTGGCCGGGACAGGATCCTACGAGCAGTACTTC; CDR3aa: CASSLAGTGSYEQYF
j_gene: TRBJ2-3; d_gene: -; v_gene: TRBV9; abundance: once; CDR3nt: TGTGCCAGCGGCCCCATGGATTTT; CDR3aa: CASGPMDF
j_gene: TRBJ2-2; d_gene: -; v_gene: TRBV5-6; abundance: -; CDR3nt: TGTGCCAGCAGCTTACAGATTAACACCGGGGAGCTGTTTTTT; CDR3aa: CASSLQINTGELFF
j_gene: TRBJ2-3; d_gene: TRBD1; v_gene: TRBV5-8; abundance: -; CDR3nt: TGTGCCAGCAGCCTGGAGGGACAGGGCACAGATACGCAGTATTTT; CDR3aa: CASSLEGQGTDTQYF
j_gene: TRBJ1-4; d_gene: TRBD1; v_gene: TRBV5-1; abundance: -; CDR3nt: TGCGCCAGCAGCCGGACAGGGGGGGAAAAACTGTTTTTT; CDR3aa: CASSRTGGEKLFF
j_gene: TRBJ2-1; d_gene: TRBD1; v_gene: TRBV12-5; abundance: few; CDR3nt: TGTGCTAGTGGTATTGGGACAGCAAGCTTCAATGAGCAGTTCTTC; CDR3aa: CASGIGTASFNEQFF
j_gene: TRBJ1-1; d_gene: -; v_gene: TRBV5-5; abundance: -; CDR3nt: TGTGCCAGCAGCTTGGACTTGTGGGAGGGGGTCTTT; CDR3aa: CASSLDLWEGVF
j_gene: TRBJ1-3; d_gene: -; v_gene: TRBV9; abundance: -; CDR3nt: TGTGCCAGCAGCTTCGGACAACGGGCGGGATTTTCTGGAAACACCATATATTTT; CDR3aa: CASSFGQRAGFSGNTIYF
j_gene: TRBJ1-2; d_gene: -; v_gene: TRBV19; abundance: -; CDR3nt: TGTGCCAGTAGTATTGAGAACTATGGCTACACCTTC; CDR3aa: CASSIENYGYTF
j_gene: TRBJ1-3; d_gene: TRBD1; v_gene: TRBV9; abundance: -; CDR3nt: TGTGCCAGCAGCACGAGGGACAGGGTATTCTCTGGAAACACCATATATTTT; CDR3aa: CASSTRDRVFSGNTIYF
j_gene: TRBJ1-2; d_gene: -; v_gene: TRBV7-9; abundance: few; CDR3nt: TGTGCCAGCAGCTTAAACCGGGATGGCTACACCTTC; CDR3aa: CASSLNRDGYTF
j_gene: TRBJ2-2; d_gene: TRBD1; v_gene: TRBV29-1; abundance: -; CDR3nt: TGCAGCGTTGTATGGACAGGGGGTGCGAACACCGGGGAGCTGTTTTTT; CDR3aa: CSVVWTGGANTGELFF